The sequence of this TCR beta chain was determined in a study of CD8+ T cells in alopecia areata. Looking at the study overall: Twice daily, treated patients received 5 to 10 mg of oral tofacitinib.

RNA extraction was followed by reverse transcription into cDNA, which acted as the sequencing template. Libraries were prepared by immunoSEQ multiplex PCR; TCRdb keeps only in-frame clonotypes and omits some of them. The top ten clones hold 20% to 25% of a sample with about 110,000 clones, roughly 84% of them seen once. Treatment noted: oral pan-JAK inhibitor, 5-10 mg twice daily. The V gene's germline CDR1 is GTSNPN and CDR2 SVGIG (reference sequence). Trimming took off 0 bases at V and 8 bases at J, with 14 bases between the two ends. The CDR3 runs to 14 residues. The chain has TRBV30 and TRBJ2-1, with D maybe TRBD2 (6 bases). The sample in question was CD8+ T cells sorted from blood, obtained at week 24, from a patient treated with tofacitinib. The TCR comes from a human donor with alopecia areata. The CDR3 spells CAWSVSGGVDEQFF. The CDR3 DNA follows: TGTGCCTGGAGTGTTTCTGGCGGGGTGGATGAGCAGTTCTTC.